Listed here are 17 T cell receptor beta chains from one sample, sequenced in a study of blood T cell repertoires in COVID-19. Produced via immunoSEQ multiplex PCR; TCRdb's table is partial and in-frame only. In the table there are about 300,000 clones, 75% to 90% of which are singletons. Source material: PBMCs or T cells enriched from blood (not recorded which). The receptors were gathered from a woman aged 35 to 49 who had recovered from COVID-19.

The rearrangement uses TRBV19 and TRBJ1-1, with D uncertain. The CDR3 runs to 15 residues. V was trimmed by 6 bases and J by 0 bases, leaving 14 bases between them. Germline V lookup: CDR1 LNHDA, CDR2 SQIVND (reference sequence). The CDR3 bases are TGTGCCAGTAGCGAACTAGGGCGAATGAACACTGAAGCTTTCTTT. Translated, it gives CASSELGRMNTEAFF.

This clone was found a few times. The chain uses TRBV7-3 and TRBJ2-1; 9 bases are shared with TRBD2. The germline V gene has CDR1 SGHTA and CDR2 FQGTGA. The CDR3 contains 16 residues. The V gene end was trimmed by 5 bases and the J gene end by 0 bases; junction bases not matched to a gene: 5. CDR3 loop: CASSQAGGISYNEQFF. DNA of the CDR3: TGTGCCAGCAGCCAAGCGGGGGGTATCTCCTACAATGAGCAGTTCTTC.

This chain joins TRBV29-1 and TRBJ1-1; perhaps TRBD1 as D (5 bases). Germline CDR1 SQVTM, CDR2 ANQGSEA. CDR3 length: 13 amino acids. The V gene lost 0 bases and the J gene lost 8 bases, with 13 bases spanning the gap. Here the CDR3 DNA reads TGCAGCGTTGAAGATCCAGGGAGGGGAGAAGCTTTCTTT. Translation: CSVEDPGRGEAFF.

This CDR3 reads CASSDQGADTEAFF. In DNA, the CDR3 is TGTGCCAGCAGTGACCAGGGGGCCGACACTGAAGCTTTCTTT. The chain has TRBV6-1 and TRBJ1-1; 8 bases are a match to TRBD1. The J segment lost 3 bases and the V segment lost 3 bases, leaving 3 bases of the junction unmatched. The CDR3 has 14 amino acids. Germline V gene data show CDR1 as MNHNS and CDR2 as SASEGT.

A few counts support this clone. The chain recombines TRBV27 with TRBJ1-5; D is ambiguous. Trimming left V 3 bases short and J 0 bases short, with 9 bases between. The CDR3 covers 15 residues. Germline CDR1 and CDR2: MNHEY and SMNVEV (reference sequence). CDR3 sequence (DNA): TGTGCCAGCAGTTTTCTTGGAGATAGCAATCAGCCCCAGCATTTT. Translation gives CASSFLGDSNQPQHF.

This clone was found once. The chain combines TRBV5-1 with TRBJ1-4; D gene unclear. Trimming removed 1 base from V and 5 bases from J, with 9 bases in between. The CDR3 contains 14 residues. Looked up from germline, CDR1 is SGHRS and CDR2 is YFSETQ. The CDR3 nucleotides read TGCGCCAGCAGCTTGACAGAAAAAAATGAAAAACTGTTTTTT. As protein: CASSLTEKNEKLFF.

This rearrangement joins TRBV18 to TRBJ1-1; D unresolved. The CDR3 covers 12 residues. Germline V gene data show CDR1 as KGHSH and CDR2 as LQKENI. Trimming stripped 3 bases from V and 0 bases from J, with 2 bases between. The CDR3 nucleotides are TGTGCCAGCTCACCCATGAACACTGAAGCTTTCTTT. It specifies CASSPMNTEAFF.

This clone showed up just a few times. This chain links TRBV7-9 with TRBJ2-1; 7 nucleotides agree with TRBD2. Germline assignment: CDR1 SEHNR and CDR2 FQNEAQ (reference sequence). J was trimmed by 13 bases and V by 4 bases; bases with no gene match: 4. The CDR3 has 11 amino acids. CDR3 protein: CASSWEGEQFF. The CDR3 DNA follows: TGTGCCAGCAGCTGGGAGGGTGAACAGTTCTTC.

The rearrangement uses TRBV4-3 and TRBJ2-3, with TRBD2 identical over 9 bases. Looked up from germline, CDR1 is LGHNA and CDR2 is YSLEER. The CDR3 is 15 amino acids. The trim removed 4 bases at V and 4 bases at J, leaving 6 bases unmatched. DNA for the CDR3: TGCGCCAGCAGCCGGGGACTAGCCGTCCCAGATACGCAGTATTTT. Residues: CASSRGLAVPDTQYF.

This chain links TRBV10-3 with TRBJ2-1; tentatively, D is TRBD1 (8 bases). Germline V lookup: CDR1 ENHRY, CDR2 SYGVKD. The CDR3 sequence is 15 residues long. The ends were cut back, 4 bases at V and 7 bases at J, with 17 bases in the middle. Here the CDR3 DNA reads TGTGCCATCAGTGGCGGACAGGGAGGGCTGAATGAGCAGTTCTTC. It codes for CAISGGQGGLNEQFF.

This clone came up a few times. This chain joins TRBV15 and TRBJ2-7; a possible D gene is TRBD1 (6 bases). CDR3 length equals 15 residues. V lost 3 bases and J 3 bases, leaving 15 bases between the germline ends. CDR1 LNHNV and CDR2 YYDKDF come from the germline V gene (reference sequence). The CDR3 DNA is TGTGCCACCAGCAGGGACAGTAAGACAGGCTACGAGCAGTACTTC. Its protein product is CATSRDSKTGYEQYF. The full variable domain, with the rest looked up from reference TRBV15 and TRBJ2-7, is DAMVIQNPRYQVTQFGKPVTLSCSQTLNHNVMYWYQQKSSQAPKLLFHYYDKDFNNEADTPDNFQSRRPNTSFCFLDIRSPGLGDTAMYLCATSRDSKTGYEQYFGPGTRLTVT.

The V and J genes are TRBV27 and TRBJ1-2; 9 bases agree with TRBD1. This CDR3 has 14 amino acids. Germline loops: CDR1 MNHEY, CDR2 SMNVEV (reference sequence). V shed 4 bases, J shed 4 bases, and the junction held 4 bases outside the gene matches. As DNA, the CDR3 is TGTGCCAGCAGTTCCCGGGACAGGGTCTATGGCTACACCTTC. It codes for CASSSRDRVYGYTF.

For this clone: One end of the junction varies from germline; a read error may be responsible. The chain combines TRBV7-7 with TRBJ2-1; D possibly corresponds to TRBD2 (7 bases). The length of the CDR3 is 14 residues. Germline CDR1 is SSHAT and CDR2 is FNYEAQ (reference sequence). DNA of the CDR3: TGTGCTAGCAGCCCCGATTCCTGGGGGGGCGAGCAGTTCTTC. It translates to CASSPDSWGGEQFF.

The chain has TRBV5-8 and TRBJ2-4; 9 nucleotides align to TRBD2. V lost 3 bases, J lost 2 bases, and 12 bases stayed unmatched. Germline CDR1 reads SGHTS; CDR2 reads YDEGEE. The CDR3 has 18 residues. CDR3 protein: CASSSAPHSGGTKNIQYF. For the CDR3, the DNA is TGTGCCAGCAGCTCCGCGCCCCATAGCGGGGGTACCAAAAACATTCAGTACTTC.

V gene TRBV7-2 combines with J gene TRBJ2-5; TRBD2 aligns across 7 bases. CDR1 and CDR2 (germline): SGHTA, FQGNSA. With 5 bases clipped from V and 1 base from J, the junction kept 1 base outside the gene matches. This CDR3 spans 13 amino acids. The CDR3 spells CASSRGVQETQYF. CDR3 bases: TGTGCCAGCAGCCGGGGGGTCCAAGAGACCCAGTACTTC. Full variable domain (remainder filled in from reference TRBV7-2 and TRBJ2-5): GAGVSQSPSNKVTEKGKDVELRCDPISGHTALYWYRQSLGQGLEFLIYFQGNSAPDKSGLPSDRFSAERTGGSVSTLTIQRTQQEDSAVYLCASSRGVQETQYFGPGTRLLVL.

The V and J genes are TRBV5-1 and TRBJ2-5; D not resolved. The CDR3 extends over 11 amino acids. The germline CDR1 and CDR2 sequences are SGHRS and YFSETQ. Trimming left V 2 bases short and J 4 bases short, with 3 bases between. This chain's CDR3 is CASSFRETQYF. The CDR3 nucleotides read TGCGCCAGCAGCTTCCGAGAGACCCAGTACTTC. The entire variable domain, with the rest obtained from reference TRBV5-1 and TRBJ2-5, is as follows: KAGVTQTPRYLIKTRGQQVTLSCSPISGHRSVSWYQQTPGQGLQFLFEYFSETQRNKGNFPGRFSGRQFSNSRSEMNVSTLELGDSALYLCASSFRETQYFGPGTRLLVL.

There are a few counts of this clone. This sequence joins TRBV7-9 and TRBJ2-1, with 7 bases lining up with TRBD2. Germline V gene data show CDR1 as SEHNR and CDR2 as FQNEAQ (reference sequence). The CDR3 runs 17 residues. V was clipped by 1 base and J by 2 bases; unmatched bases: 8. The CDR3 is CASSLVGGGGPYNEQFF. CDR3 nucleotides: TGTGCCAGCAGCTTAGTGGGCGGCGGGGGTCCCTACAATGAGCAGTTCTTC.